This section outlines one T cell receptor beta chain sequence together with its context. The sample originates from a study of blood T cell repertoires in COVID-19. CDR1 is SGDLS, CDR2 YYNGEE, per germline. This CDR3 comprises 14 residues. V lost 4 bases and J 2 bases, leaving 12 bases between the germline ends. Assay: immunoSEQ multiplex PCR; the TCRdb copy retains only in-frame clones and omits some. The sample gives 150,000 to 200,000 clones, 80% to 90% of which show up once; approximately 15% is in the top ten. The chain carries TRBV9 and TRBJ2-5; D possibly corresponds to TRBD2 (5 bases). This TCR came from an older woman with COVID-19, enrolled during active disease. Source material: peripheral blood. The CDR3 nucleotides read TGTGCCAGCAGCCTAGGCAGCGGTCAAGAGACCCAGTACTTC. As protein: CASSLGSGQETQYF.